This T cell receptor beta chain came from a study of T cells after yellow fever vaccination. The overall study: CD3, CD45RA, CCR7 and CD95 defined the sorted EM, EMRA, CM and Tscm memory subsets.

This clonotype is categorized as medium-sized (0.01 to 0.1%). Study findings and constraints: Subsequent booster samples again held most clones from primary vaccination (around 96% CD4, approximately 86% CD8). Secondary responses were weaker yet peaked faster, day 5 versus 15. The CD4 and CD8 compartments had a small share of their clonotypes in common.

The V end was cut by 3 bases, the J end by 6 bases, with 29 bases between. The CDR3 totals 19 residues. TCRdb fed the 5' RACE reads into MiXCR, producing one record per CDR3 protein. The sample has approximately 15,000 distinct CDR3 sequences, 7.3% seen once. Sample: PBMCs, either bulk or a sorted T-cell subset (CD4+, CD8+, memory, or dextramer-sorted; not recorded which), taken on the day of the yellow fever booster vaccination. The source is a man aged 18-30 years who received the YFV17D yellow fever vaccine. This chain connects TRBV12-3 or TRBV12-4 to TRBJ1-2, with D maybe TRBD1 (6 bases). This chain's CDR3 is CASSFSAPGADGGFNGYTF. The CDR3 DNA reads TGTGCCAGCAGTTTCTCAGCTCCGGGGGCTGACGGGGGTTTTAATGGCTACACCTTC.